This TCR beta chain was identified during a study of human T cells and chemical hapten exposure. Overall study results and limits: Unchanged with DPC sensitization were TCRs above 1 in 1000 frequency.

Under the authors' procedure: Sequenced samples showed a median of around 96,000 TCRs each, with counts running from approximately 21,000 to 630,000. TCRdb re-called the RACE reads with MiXCR, one entry per CDR3 protein. TCRdb assigned the V and J calls; the authors' analysis was not used. Of about 65,000 distinct CDR3 sequences in the sample, around 6.5% are singletons; the top ten hold roughly 3%. Sample time point: healthy volunteer bleed at 6 weeks. Whole blood that had not been fractionated was the source of extracted total RNA. As concerns this clonotype: Its antigen is unidentified.

Sequenced: whole blood. This receptor was identified in a female donor in good health. Some clones in this sample may be carry-over from other donors' samples.

CDR3 nucleotide sequence: TGTGCCAGCAGGCCAACTAGCGGGGGGCCCTACGAGCAGTACTTC. It codes for CASRPTSGGPYEQYF. J is TRBJ2-7 and V is TRBV5-4; TRBD2 agrees at 12 bases. V gave up 5 bases and J gave up 2 bases; unmatched junction bases: 5. The germline CDR1 and CDR2 sequences are SGHNT and YYREEE (reference sequence). CDR3 length equals 15 residues.